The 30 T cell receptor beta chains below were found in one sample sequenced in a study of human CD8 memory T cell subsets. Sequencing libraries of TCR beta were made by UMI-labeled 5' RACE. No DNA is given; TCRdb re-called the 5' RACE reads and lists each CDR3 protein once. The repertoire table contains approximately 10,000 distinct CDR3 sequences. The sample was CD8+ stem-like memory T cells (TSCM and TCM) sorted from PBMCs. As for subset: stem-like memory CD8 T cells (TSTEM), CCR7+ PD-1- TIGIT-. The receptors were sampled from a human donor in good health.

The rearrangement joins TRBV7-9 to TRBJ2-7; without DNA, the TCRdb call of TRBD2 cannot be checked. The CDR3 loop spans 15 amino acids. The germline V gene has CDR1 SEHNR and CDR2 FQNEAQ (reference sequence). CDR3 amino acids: CASSSRLAAFYEQYF.

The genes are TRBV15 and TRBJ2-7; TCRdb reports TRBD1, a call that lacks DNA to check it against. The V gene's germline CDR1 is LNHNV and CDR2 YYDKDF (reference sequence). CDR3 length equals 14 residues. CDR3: CATSRDFRGYEQYF.

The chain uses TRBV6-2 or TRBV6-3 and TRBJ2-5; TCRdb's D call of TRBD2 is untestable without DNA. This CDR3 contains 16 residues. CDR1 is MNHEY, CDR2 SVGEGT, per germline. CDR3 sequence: CASLPSGLAGEETQYF.

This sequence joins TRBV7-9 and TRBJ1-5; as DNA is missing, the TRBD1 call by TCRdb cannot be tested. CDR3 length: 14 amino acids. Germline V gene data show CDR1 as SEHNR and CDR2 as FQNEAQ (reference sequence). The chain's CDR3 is CASALGQMNQPQHF.

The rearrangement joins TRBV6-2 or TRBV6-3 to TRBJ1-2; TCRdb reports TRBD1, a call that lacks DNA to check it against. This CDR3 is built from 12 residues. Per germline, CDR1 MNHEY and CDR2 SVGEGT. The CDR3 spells CASREDIYGYTF.

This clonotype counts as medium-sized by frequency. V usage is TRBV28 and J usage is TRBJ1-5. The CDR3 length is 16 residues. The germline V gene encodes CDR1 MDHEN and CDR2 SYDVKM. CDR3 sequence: CASSSPRQTGNQPQHF.

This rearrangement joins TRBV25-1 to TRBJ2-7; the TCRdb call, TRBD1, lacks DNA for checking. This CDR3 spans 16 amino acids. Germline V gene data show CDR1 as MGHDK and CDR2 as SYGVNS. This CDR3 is CASSDRDRGREDEQYF.

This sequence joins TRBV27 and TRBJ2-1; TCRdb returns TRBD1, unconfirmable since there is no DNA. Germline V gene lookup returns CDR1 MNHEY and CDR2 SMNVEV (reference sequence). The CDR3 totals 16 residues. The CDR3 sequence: CASSLNLGVLGGEQFF.

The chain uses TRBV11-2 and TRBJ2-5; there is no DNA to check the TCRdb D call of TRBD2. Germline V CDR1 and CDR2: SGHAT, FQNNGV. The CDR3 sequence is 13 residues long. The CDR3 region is CASSSLAEETQYF. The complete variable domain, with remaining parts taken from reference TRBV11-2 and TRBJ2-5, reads EAGVAQSPRYKIIEKRQSVAFWCNPISGHATLYWYQQILGQGPKLLIQFQNNGVVDDSQLPKDRFSAERLKGVDSTLKIQPAKLEDSAVYLCASSSLAEETQYFGPGTRLLVL.

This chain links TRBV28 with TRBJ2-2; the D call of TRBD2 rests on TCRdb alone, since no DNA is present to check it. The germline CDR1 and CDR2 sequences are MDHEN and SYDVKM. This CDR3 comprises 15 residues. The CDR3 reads CASGLGGAFAGELFF.

The CDR3 loop reads CASSFGSDLDTQYF. The rearrangement uses TRBV7-9 and TRBJ2-3. Germline V CDR1 and CDR2: SEHNR, FQNEAQ (reference sequence). The CDR3 sequence is 14 residues long.

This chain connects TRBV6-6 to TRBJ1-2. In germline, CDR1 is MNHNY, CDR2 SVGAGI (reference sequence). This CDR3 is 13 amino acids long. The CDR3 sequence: CASSYGINEGYTF.

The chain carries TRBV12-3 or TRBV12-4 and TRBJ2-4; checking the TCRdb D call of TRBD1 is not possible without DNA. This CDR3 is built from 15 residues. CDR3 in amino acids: CASSFYGQGENIQYF.

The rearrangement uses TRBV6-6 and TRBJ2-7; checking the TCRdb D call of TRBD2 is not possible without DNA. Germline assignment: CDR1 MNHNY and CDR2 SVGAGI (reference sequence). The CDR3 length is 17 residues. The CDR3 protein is CASSYSRESGRPYEQYF.

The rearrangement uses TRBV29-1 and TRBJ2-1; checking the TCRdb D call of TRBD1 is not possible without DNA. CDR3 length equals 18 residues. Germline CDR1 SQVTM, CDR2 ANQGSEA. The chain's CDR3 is CSGPRGQGSRISYNEQFF.

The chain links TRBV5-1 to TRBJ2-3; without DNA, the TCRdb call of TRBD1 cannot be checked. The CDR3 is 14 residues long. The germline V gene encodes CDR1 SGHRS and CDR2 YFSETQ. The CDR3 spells CASSLGPGVDTQYF.

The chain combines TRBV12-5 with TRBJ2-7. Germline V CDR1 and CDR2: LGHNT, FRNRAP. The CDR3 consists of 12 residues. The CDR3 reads CASGLGSYEQYF.

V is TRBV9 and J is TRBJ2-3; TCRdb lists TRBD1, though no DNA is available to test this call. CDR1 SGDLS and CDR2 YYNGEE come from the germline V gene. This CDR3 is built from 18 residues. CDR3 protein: CASSVGAGPGQLTDTQYF.

The CDR3 loop is CASSFSGTGQETQYF. The chain combines TRBV5-1 with TRBJ2-5; no DNA is available, so the TRBD2 call from TCRdb remains unchecked. This CDR3 has 15 amino acids. Germline lookup yields CDR1 SGHRS and CDR2 YFSETQ.

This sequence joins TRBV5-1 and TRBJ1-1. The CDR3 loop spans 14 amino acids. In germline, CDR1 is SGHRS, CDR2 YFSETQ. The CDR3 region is CASSYRWRGTEAFF.

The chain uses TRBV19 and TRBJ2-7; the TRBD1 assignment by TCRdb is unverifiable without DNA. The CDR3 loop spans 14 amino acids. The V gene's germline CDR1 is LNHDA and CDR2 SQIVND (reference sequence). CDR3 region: CASSPQGSNYEQYF. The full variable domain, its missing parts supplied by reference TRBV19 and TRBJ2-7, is DGGITQSPKYLFRKEGQNVTLSCEQNLNHDAMYWYRQDPGQGLRLIYYSQIVNDFQKGDIAEGYSVSREKKESFPLTVTSAQKNPTAFYLCASSPQGSNYEQYFGPGTRLTVT.

CDR3 region: CASSLSGLTDTQYF. The rearrangement uses TRBV12-3 or TRBV12-4 and TRBJ2-3. This CDR3 region has 14 residues.

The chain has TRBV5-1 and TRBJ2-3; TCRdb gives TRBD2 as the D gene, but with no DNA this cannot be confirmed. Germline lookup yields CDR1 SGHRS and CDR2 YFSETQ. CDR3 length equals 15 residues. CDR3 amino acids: CASRKTSGSTDTQYF.

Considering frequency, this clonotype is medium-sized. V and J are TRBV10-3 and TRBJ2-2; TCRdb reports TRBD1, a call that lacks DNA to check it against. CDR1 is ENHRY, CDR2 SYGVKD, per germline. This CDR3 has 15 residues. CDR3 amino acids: CAISESSDSLGELFF.

This CDR3 is CASSQGSGRGQNYTF. This sequence joins TRBV4-3 and TRBJ1-2; TCRdb calls TRBD1, which cannot be checked without DNA. This CDR3 comprises 15 residues. Germline V CDR1 and CDR2: LGHNA, YSLEER.

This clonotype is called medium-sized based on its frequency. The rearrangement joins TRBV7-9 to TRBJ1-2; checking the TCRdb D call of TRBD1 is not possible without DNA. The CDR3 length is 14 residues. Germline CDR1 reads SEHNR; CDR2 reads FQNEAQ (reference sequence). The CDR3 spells CASTPQGNGYGYTF. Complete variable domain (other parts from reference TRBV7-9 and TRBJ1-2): DTGVSQNPRHKITKRGQNVTFRCDPISEHNRLYWYRQTLGQGPEFLTYFQNEAQLEKSRLLSDRFSAERPKGSFSTLEIQRTEQGDSAMYLCASTPQGNGYGYTFGSGTRLTVV.

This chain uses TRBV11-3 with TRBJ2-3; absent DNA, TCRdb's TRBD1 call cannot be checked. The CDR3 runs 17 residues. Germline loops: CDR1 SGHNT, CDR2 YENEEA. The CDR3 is CASSLDPPERPRDTQYF.

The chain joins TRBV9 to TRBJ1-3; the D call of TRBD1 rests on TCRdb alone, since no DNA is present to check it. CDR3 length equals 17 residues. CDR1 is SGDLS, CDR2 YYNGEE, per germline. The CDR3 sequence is CASSAGGGVRVENTIYF.

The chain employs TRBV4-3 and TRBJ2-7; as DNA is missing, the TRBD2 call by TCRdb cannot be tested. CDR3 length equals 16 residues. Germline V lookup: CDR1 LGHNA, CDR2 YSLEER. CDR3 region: CASSQELPSGQYEQYF.

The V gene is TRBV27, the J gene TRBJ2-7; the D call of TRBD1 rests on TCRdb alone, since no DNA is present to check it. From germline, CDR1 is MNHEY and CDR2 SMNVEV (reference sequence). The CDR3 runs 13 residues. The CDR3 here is CASSYRDTYEQYF.